The 9 T cell receptor beta chains listed next were all sequenced from one sample in a study of shared clonotypes between healthy human individuals. This table comes from immunoSEQ multiplex PCR, and its TCRdb copy is limited to in-frame clones, with some not included. The sample consists of approximately 2,200,000 clones, just over 90% of them appearing once. Naive CD8 cells comprised CD45RO-negative, CCR7-positively selected cells, excluding terminally differentiated effector memory CD45RA+ cells. Sequenced input: naive CD8+ T cells from PBMCs. The receptors shown here come from a man younger than 35 in good health. Some clones in this sample may be carry-over from other donors' samples.

CDR3: CASSFFKAGTSVGTDTQYF. The DNA of the CDR3 is TGTGCCAGCAGCTTCTTTAAAGCCGGGACTAGTGTCGGCACAGATACGCAGTATTTT. The V gene is TRBV7-9, the J gene TRBJ2-3; 8 bases map to TRBD2. This CDR3 is 19 amino acids long. V was clipped by 3 bases and J by 1 base; unmatched bases: 15. In germline, CDR1 is SEHNR, CDR2 FQNEAQ (reference sequence).

The chain combines TRBV10-3 with TRBJ1-5, with unresolved D. The V gene's germline CDR1 is ENHRY and CDR2 SYGVKD. This CDR3 has 12 amino acids. V dropped 1 base and J dropped 4 bases, with 2 bases sitting between them. CDR3 sequence reads: CAISELNQPQHF. CDR3 in DNA: TGTGCCATCAGTGAGTTGAATCAGCCCCAGCATTTT.

This clone was seen just once. The chain has TRBV6-5 and TRBJ2-2; D might be TRBD1 (6 bases). Looked up from germline, CDR1 is MNHEY and CDR2 is SVGAGI. The CDR3 is made up of 15 amino acids. V was trimmed by 3 bases and J by 7 bases, leaving 15 bases between them. CDR3 sequence reads: CASSYSDSIGGELFF. CDR3 nucleotide sequence: TGTGCCAGCAGTTATTCGGACAGTATTGGCGGGGAGCTGTTTTTT.

The chain uses TRBV6-1 and TRBJ1-2, with D tentatively TRBD1 (6 bases). This CDR3 region has 15 residues. V lost 3 bases and J 4 bases, leaving 15 bases between the germline ends. Looked up from germline, CDR1 is MNHNS and CDR2 is SASEGT. CDR3 DNA sequence: TGTGCCAGCAGTGATCCACGAGGGGGAGGCTATGGCTACACCTTC. Translating gives CASSDPRGGGYGYTF.

The chain recombines TRBV7-9 with TRBJ1-1; D unclear. Germline loops: CDR1 SEHNR, CDR2 FQNEAQ (reference sequence). This CDR3 region has 18 residues. Trimming removed 8 bases at V and 5 bases at J, with 30 bases between. Written as DNA, the CDR3 is TGTGCCAGCTGGTCTACAGACCCCGCTAGTCCCCATTGGACTGAAGCTTTCTTT. As protein: CASWSTDPASPHWTEAFF.

The rearrangement joins TRBV21-1 to TRBJ1-2. TRBV21-1 is flagged as a pseudogene. The CDR3 totals 16 residues. CDR3 region: CASRGRHRIHNYGYTF. CDR3 nucleotide sequence: TGTGCCAGCAGGGGACGTCACAGGATTCATAACTATGGCTACACCTTC.

The genes are TRBV19 and TRBJ2-7, with TRBD2 as a possible D gene (6 bases). There are 14 residues in the CDR3. Per germline, CDR1 LNHDA and CDR2 SQIVND (reference sequence). With 6 bases removed from V and 1 base from J, the gap between germline ends came to 13 bases. In DNA, the CDR3 is TGTGCCAGTAGGGGAACGGGGGTTTCCTACGAGCAGTACTTC. This gives the protein CASRGTGVSYEQYF. Drawing the rest from reference TRBV19 and TRBJ2-7, the complete variable domain is DGGITQSPKYLFRKEGQNVTLSCEQNLNHDAMYWYRQDPGQGLRLIYYSQIVNDFQKGDIAEGYSVSREKKESFPLTVTSAQKNPTAFYLCASRGTGVSYEQYFGPGTRLTVT.

This chain joins TRBV21-1 and TRBJ1-1. TRBV21-1 is classified as a pseudogene. The CDR3 loop spans 16 amino acids. The CDR3 DNA reads TGTGCCAGCAGCTCCCGAGGGGGAGGAACGAACACTGAAGCTTTCTTT. Encoded protein: CASSSRGGGTNTEAFF.

The rearrangement uses TRBV11-2 and TRBJ2-1; 7 nucleotides align to TRBD2. CDR1 and CDR2 from the germline V gene are SGHAT and FQNNGV. The CDR3 spans 12 residues. After removal of 3 bases from V and 9 bases from J, the junction contained 2 bases not matched to a gene. The CDR3 bases are TGTGCCAGCAGCTTTGGGGAGGGTGAGCAGTTCTTC. It is translated as CASSFGEGEQFF.